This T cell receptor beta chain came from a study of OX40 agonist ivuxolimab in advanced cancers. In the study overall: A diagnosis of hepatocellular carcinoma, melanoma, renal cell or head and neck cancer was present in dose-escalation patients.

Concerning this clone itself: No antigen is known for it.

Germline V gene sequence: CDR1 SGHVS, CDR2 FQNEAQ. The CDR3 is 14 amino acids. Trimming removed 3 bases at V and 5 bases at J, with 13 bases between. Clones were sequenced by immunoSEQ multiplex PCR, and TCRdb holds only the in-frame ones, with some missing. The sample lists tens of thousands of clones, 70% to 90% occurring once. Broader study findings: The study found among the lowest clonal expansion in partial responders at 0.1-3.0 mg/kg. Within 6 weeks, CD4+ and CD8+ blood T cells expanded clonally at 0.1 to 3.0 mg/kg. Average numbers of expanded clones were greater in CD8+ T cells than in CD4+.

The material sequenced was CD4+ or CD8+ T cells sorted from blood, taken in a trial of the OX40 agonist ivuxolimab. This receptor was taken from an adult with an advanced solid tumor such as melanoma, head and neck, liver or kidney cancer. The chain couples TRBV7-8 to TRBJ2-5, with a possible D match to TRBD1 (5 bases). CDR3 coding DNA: TGTGCCAGCAGCTTGGGGCCCCATCTGGAGACCCAGTACTTC. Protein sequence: CASSLGPHLETQYF.